Listed below are T cell receptor beta chains from one sample, sequenced in a study of T cells after yellow fever vaccination. MiXCR was run by TCRdb on the 5' RACE reads, yielding one entry per CDR3 protein. This table holds about 200,000 distinct CDR3 sequences, approximately 3% found once. Sequencing was performed on CD4+ T cells sorted from PBMCs, taken 10 days after the yellow fever booster vaccination. All receptors come from a man aged 18 to 35 who received the YFV17D yellow fever vaccine. Each CDR3 is given with its conserved first and last residue. Not every row has a clone size; where given, it reads once, few, many or a size class.

J,length,V,size,CDR3
TRBJ1-6,15,TRBV12-3/TRBV12-4,medium-sized,CASSFLGQGNSPLHF
TRBJ1-2,16,TRBV7-2,many,CASSLSRASAGNGYTF
TRBJ2-2,13,TRBV5-1,many,CASSLDPGGELFF
TRBJ2-5,16,TRBV12-3/TRBV12-4,-,CASRHTPPGLRETQYF
TRBJ2-1,14,TRBV9,-,CASSPRGQANEQFF
TRBJ1-6,15,TRBV18,-,CASSPSAGGNSPLHF
TRBJ1-5,13,TRBV7-2,few,CASSEGRRQPQHF
TRBJ2-3,11,TRBV5-4,many,CASSFRDTQYF
TRBJ2-5,15,TRBV10-3,few,CAISDSGGAGETQYF
TRBJ2-5,13,TRBV7-3,many,CASSFGREETQYF
TRBJ2-5,13,TRBV5-1,few,CASSLQEEETQYF
TRBJ1-5,12,TRBV6-2/TRBV6-3,many,CASSHLGQPQHF
TRBJ2-1,15,TRBV5-1,many,CASSLAGVTYNEQFF
TRBJ2-5,13,TRBV10-3,many,CAISAGNAETQYF
TRBJ2-2,17,TRBV12-3/TRBV12-4,-,CASRSSAGQGNTGELFF
TRBJ2-5,16,TRBV7-9,many,CASSLRASGGRETQYF
TRBJ1-6,17,TRBV4-3,many,CASSYDRGGSYNSPLHF
TRBJ2-3,14,TRBV7-6,-,CASSLAGDAHTQYF
TRBJ2-1,15,TRBV5-4,many,CASSQTSGGYNEQFF
TRBJ1-5,15,TRBV12-3/TRBV12-4,few,CASSPSGHSNQPQHF
TRBJ2-1,14,TRBV12-3/TRBV12-4,few,CASTWAQVYNEQFF
TRBJ2-7,14,TRBV5-1,many,CASSLTGGDYEQYF
TRBJ1-5,13,TRBV7-9,-,CASSSWGNQPQHF
TRBJ2-2,14,TRBV27,many,CASSFTGKSGELFF
TRBJ2-7,15,TRBV18,many,CASSKDGVLSYEQYF
TRBJ2-5,16,TRBV14,few,CASSRLQTGLGETQYF
TRBJ1-5,13,TRBV5-1,many,CASSPGGAEPQHF
TRBJ2-2,15,TRBV5-8,few,CASSFRGESAGELFF
TRBJ1-4,14,TRBV5-1,many,CASSRDGENEKLFF
TRBJ2-3,16,TRBV7-2,many,CASSTPAGGVRDTQYF
TRBJ2-5,14,TRBV11-2,-,CASNLLTGLETQYF
TRBJ2-2,15,TRBV20-1,many,CSARSGGWDTGELFF
TRBJ2-4,12,TRBV23-1,many,CASSHDNTIQYF
TRBJ2-1,14,TRBV5-1,many,CASSLVAGSDEQFF
TRBJ1-1,15,TRBV5-1,many,CASSILSRGDTEAFF
TRBJ1-2,14,TRBV18,-,CASSPARVPYGYTF
TRBJ2-3,17,TRBV5-6,-,CASSFPAVRGGTDTQYF
TRBJ2-5,18,TRBV5-1,few,CASSLGLAGGNLRETQYF
TRBJ1-2,18,TRBV6-2/TRBV6-3,-,CASSYPSSRGNFNYGYTF
TRBJ1-2,17,TRBV7-2,many,CASSFRQGAQFNYGYTF